This paragraph reports one T cell receptor (beta chain). What it binds is not known. This specimen belongs to a study of response to subunit inactivated influenza vaccine. Whole-study results and caveats: The authors suggested that few new T cells are recruited per seasonal influenza vaccination.

TCRdb reprocessed the RT-PCR reads via MiXCR and lists one record per CDR3 protein. Of 500,000 or so distinct CDR3 sequences in the sample, 16% were seen once. CDR3 size: 12 residues. V lost 5 bases and J 5 bases, leaving 9 bases between the germline ends. Per the germline V gene, CDR1 is SEHNR and CDR2 is FQNEAQ (reference sequence). Sequences were derived from CD4+ T cells sorted from PBMCs, sampled 23 to 25 months after vaccination. The chain has TRBV7-9 and TRBJ1-1; D is undetermined. This TCR was recovered from a man between 50 and 69 years old who received an inactivated influenza vaccine. The CDR3 region is CASSRLETEAFF. In nucleotides, the CDR3 is TGTGCCAGCAGCCGACTGGAGACTGAAGCTTTCTTT.